The clone carrying this T cell receptor beta chain was counted between two and nine times. Its target is unknown. These data come from a study of T-cell memory formation after mild COVID-19. General study findings and limits: A subset of responding clones appeared in pre-infection memory, suggesting cross-reactive memory joined.

TCRdb ran MiXCR on the 5' RACE reads and lists one entry per CDR3 protein. The sample carries around 200,000 distinct CDR3 sequences, 10% recorded once. This receptor was taken from a man aged 18 to 29 who had mild COVID-19 (a few samples of this study predate the infection). Cell type and time point are not known. Sequenced sample: PBMCs or a T cell subset sorted from them (not recorded which).

The CDR3 sequence is CSAEPYRGPETQYF. The CDR3 DNA is TGCAGTGCCGAACCCTACAGGGGGCCAGAGACCCAGTACTTC. The chain couples TRBV20-1 to TRBJ2-5; 9 positions match TRBD1. With 6 bases clipped from V and 4 bases from J, the junction kept 9 bases outside the gene matches. This CDR3 is built from 14 residues. Germline values: CDR1 DFQATT, CDR2 SNEGSKA (reference sequence).